Given below is one TCR beta chain in context. The CDR3 is 14 amino acids. Trimming removed 2 bases at V and 2 bases at J, with 6 bases between. Per the germline V gene, CDR1 is SGHVS and CDR2 is FQNEAQ. The data were obtained in a study of shared clonotypes between healthy human individuals. As handled by the study authors: For the immunoSEQ data, sequences were junction-only without quality scores, so filtering differed. Generated by immunoSEQ multiplex PCR, the TCRdb table keeps only in-frame clones and is missing some. V, J and clone size are taken as reported in that table, and D and trimming were inferred from the DNA itself. The sample yields about 120,000 clones, approximately 70% seen once.

This TCR was recovered from a woman aged 30 to 39 in good health. V usage is TRBV7-8 and J usage is TRBJ2-2; D unresolved. The specimen sequenced was memory CD8+ T cells sorted from blood. The subset was: CD45RO+ cells pooled with CCR7-negative TemRA cells. The DNA of the CDR3 is TGTGCCAGCAGCTTAACACCAAACACCGGGGAGCTGTTTTTT. Protein product: CASSLTPNTGELFF.